This TCR beta chain was identified in a study of T cell responses to AZD1222 COVID-19 vaccine. Study background: Pooling of second doses given at about 4 or about 12 weeks was done. Study-level points and caveats: Repertoires were collected only later (after the peak T cell response had occurred). Unmutated regions of variants are reportedly targeted by nearly half of spike-specific TCRs.

Clones were read by immunoSEQ multiplex PCR, and TCRdb kept only the in-frame ones, dropping some. The table includes some 120,000 clones, just under 95% detected once. As regards this clone: The antigen remains undetermined.

The sample was peripheral blood, taken on day 0 of AZD1222 vaccination. The sequence was collected from an adult in good health.

The CDR3 DNA is TGTGCCAGCAGTTTAGGACTAGCGGGGGTATCCGGGGAGCTGTTTTTT. This sequence encodes CASSLGLAGVSGELFF. The chain uses TRBV27 and TRBJ2-2; 13 bases map to TRBD2. The germline V gene has CDR1 MNHEY and CDR2 SMNVEV (reference sequence). J was trimmed by 6 bases and V by 2 bases; bases with no gene match: 3. The CDR3 runs 16 residues.